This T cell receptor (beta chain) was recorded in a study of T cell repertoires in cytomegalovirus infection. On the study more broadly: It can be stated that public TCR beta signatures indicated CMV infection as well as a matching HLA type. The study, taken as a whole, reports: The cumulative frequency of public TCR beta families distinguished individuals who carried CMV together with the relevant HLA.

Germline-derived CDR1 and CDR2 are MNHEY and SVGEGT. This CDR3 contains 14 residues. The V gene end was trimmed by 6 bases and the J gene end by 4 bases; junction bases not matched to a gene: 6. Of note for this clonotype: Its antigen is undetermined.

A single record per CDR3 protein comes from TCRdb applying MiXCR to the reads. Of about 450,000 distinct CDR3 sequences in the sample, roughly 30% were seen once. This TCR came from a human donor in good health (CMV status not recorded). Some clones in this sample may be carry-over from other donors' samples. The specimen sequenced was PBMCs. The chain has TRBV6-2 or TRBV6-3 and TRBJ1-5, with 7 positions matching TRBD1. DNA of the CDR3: TGTGCCAGCAGGGATCCAGGGGGGAATCAGCCCCAGCATTTT. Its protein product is CASRDPGGNQPQHF.